The entry below gives a single TCR beta chain sequence along with its context. Produced via immunoSEQ multiplex PCR; TCRdb's table is partial and in-frame only. Here the sample spans some 130,000 clones, approximately 84% being singletons. Trimming shortened V by 5 bases and J by 2 bases, and 13 bases separated the two germline ends. The length of the CDR3 is 15 residues. The germline gives CDR1 SGHTA, CDR2 FQGNSA. The source of the sample is a study of blood T cell repertoires in COVID-19. This chain connects TRBV7-2 to TRBJ1-5; D is uncertain. The receptor was isolated from a man in his forties with acute COVID-19. Sequenced material: PBMCs or T cells enriched from blood (not recorded which). Here the CDR3 DNA reads TGTGCCAGCAGCCCGGGGATCTCGGGCAATCAGCCCCAGCATTTT. This translates into CASSPGISGNQPQHF.